A single T cell receptor (beta chain) is shown here with its context. What this receptor recognizes is not known. No quality values exist for individual bases; no much larger clone is one base distant. The CDR3 runs 17 residues from the cysteine to the phenylalanine. CDR3 DNA only is kept here, 51 bases in frame from base 1. The germline ends are 18 bases apart after V is trimmed by 0 bases and J by 3 bases. Taken from the germline V gene, the CDR1 and CDR2 loops are MDHEN and SYDVKM. Donors formed part of the validation cohort, which comprised 120 subjects and was distinct from the first cohort of fewer than 750 subjects. This specimen comes from a study of cytomegalovirus exposure and HLA in healthy donors (dated by TCRdb to the late 2010s). Concerning the study at large: According to a later analysis, one platform produced both the 120 validation repertoires and the roughly 640 repertoires of the first cohort. To predict cytomegalovirus infection status, the study combined high-throughput TCR immunosequencing, statistical association of individual TCRs with disease status, and machine learning. The study was designed to test whether signatures of past pathogen exposure could be identified by cataloging public T cell receptors. Besides the first cohort of roughly 700 subjects, a separate validation cohort made up of roughly 130 different subjects was used.

Results the study describes overall, beyond this receptor: All 110 or so repertoires were used to score co-occurrence in the validation cohort in a later analysis, because that analysis had no HLA typing for the cohort. In a later analysis, TCRs clustered in the first cohort were found to also tend to co-occur in the roughly 120 validation repertoires, with approximately 93% of cluster scores above 0. The classifier was reported to diagnose cytomegalovirus status with high specificity and sensitivity in both the original cohort and the validation cohort. In vitro tests confirmed that a few of the cytomegalovirus-associated TCR beta chains recognize cytomegalovirus antigens. The authors suggested that the approach could potentially be generalized to other disease states and immunological phenotypes. Most TCR sequences were observed very rarely across donors, whereas some public TCRs were present in many individuals. The study listed 150 to 200 TCR beta chains as associated with cytomegalovirus.

Library prep was done by the immunoSEQ multiplex PCR assay. Under the source paper's analysis protocol: A statistical classification framework was built for diagnosing cytomegalovirus status from the catalog of TCR beta chain sequences. TCRdb took over this immuneACCESS table, retaining in-frame rearrangements with V and J assigned. Such tables are incomplete; in checked studies, under half of the missing clones stem from an unresolved V gene, and the remainder is unexplained. The V and J calls and clone size are taken from that table; D and trimming were inferred from the DNA. The sample data list roughly 75,000 clones, and around 94% of these were observed just once. Jointly, the top ten make up more than 3% of the sample.

Recombination connected TRBV28 to TRBJ2-7, with TRBD2 as a weak D call on 5 bases. Sequencing was done on a sample of PBMCs. This clonotype was obtained from a woman aged 18-29 years in good health and CMV-seropositive. The nucleotide sequence reads TGTGCCAGCAGTTTATGGACCTCCAAGGGAGCCCACTACGAGCAGTACTTC. It codes for CASSLWTSKGAHYEQYF.